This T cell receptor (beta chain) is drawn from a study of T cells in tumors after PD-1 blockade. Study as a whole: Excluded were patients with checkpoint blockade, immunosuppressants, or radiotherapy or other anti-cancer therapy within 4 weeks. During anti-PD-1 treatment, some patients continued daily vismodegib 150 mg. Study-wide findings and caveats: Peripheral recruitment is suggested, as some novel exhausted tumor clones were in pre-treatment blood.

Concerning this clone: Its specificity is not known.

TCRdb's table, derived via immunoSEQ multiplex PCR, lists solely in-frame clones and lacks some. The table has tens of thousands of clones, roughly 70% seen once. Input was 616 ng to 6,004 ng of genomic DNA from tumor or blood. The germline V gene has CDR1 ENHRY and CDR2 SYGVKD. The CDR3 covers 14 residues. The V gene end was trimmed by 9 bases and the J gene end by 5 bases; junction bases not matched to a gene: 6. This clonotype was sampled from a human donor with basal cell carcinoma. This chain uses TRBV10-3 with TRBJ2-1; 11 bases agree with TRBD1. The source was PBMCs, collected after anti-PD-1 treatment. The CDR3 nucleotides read TGTGCCATAACGGGACAGGGGGGAAACAATGAGCAGTTCTTC. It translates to CAITGQGGNNEQFF.